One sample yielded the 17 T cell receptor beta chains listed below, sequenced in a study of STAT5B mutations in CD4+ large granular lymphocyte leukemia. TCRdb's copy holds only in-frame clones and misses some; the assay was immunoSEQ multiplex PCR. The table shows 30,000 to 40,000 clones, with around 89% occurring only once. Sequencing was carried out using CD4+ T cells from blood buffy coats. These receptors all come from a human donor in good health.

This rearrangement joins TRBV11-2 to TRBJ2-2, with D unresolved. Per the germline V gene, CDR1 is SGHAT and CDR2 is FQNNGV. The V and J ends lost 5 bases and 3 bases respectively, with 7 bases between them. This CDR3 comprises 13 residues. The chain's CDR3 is CASSPGYTGELFF. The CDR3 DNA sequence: TGTGCCAGCAGCCCAGGCTACACCGGGGAGCTGTTTTTT.

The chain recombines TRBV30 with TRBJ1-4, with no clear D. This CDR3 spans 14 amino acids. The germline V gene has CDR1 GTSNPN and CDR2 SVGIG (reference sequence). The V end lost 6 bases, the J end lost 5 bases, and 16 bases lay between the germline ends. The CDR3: CACNGPSGNEKLFF. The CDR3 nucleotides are TGTGCCTGTAACGGACCCTCGGGGAATGAAAAACTGTTTTTT.

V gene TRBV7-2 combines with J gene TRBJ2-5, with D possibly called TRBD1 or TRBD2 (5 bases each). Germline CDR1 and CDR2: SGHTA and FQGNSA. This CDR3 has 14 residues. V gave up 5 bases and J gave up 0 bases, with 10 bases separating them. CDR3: CASSRGGYQETQYF. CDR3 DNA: TGTGCCAGCAGCCGGGGCGGCTACCAAGAGACCCAGTACTTC.

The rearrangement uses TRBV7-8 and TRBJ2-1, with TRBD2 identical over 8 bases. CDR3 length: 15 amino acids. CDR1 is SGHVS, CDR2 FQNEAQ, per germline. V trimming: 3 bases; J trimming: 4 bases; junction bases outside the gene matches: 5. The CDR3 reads CASSFIAGSYNEQFF. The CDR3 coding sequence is TGTGCCAGCAGCTTTATAGCGGGGTCTTACAATGAGCAGTTCTTC.

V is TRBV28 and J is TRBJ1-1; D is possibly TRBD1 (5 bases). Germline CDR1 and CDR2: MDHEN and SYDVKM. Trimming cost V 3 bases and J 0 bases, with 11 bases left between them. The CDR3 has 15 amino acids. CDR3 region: CASSFLQALNTEAFF. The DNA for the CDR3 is TGTGCCAGCAGTTTTCTACAGGCCTTGAACACTGAAGCTTTCTTT.

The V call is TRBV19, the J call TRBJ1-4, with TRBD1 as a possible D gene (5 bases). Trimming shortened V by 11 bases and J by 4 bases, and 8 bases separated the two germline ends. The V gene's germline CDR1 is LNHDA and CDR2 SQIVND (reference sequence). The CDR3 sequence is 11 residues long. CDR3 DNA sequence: TGTGCCCCCGGGGGTAATGAAAAACTGTTTTTT. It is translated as CAPGGNEKLFF.

CDR3 protein: CASSLSGSGTYNEQFF. The CDR3 region has the DNA TGCGCCAGCAGCTTGTCGGGTAGCGGGACGTACAATGAGCAGTTCTTC. The chain couples TRBV5-1 to TRBJ2-1, with TRBD2 identical over 8 bases. From germline, CDR1 is SGHRS and CDR2 YFSETQ. The CDR3 runs 16 residues. With 1 base clipped from V and 4 bases from J, the junction kept 7 bases outside the gene matches.

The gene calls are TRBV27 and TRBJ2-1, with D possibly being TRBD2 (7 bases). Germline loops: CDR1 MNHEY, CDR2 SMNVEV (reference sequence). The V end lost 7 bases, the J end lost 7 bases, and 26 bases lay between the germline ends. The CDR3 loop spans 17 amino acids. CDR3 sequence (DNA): TGTGCCAGCACTAGTTTGGGGGGGTGGCAGGGGCGGAATGAGCAGTTCTTC. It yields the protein CASTSLGGWQGRNEQFF.

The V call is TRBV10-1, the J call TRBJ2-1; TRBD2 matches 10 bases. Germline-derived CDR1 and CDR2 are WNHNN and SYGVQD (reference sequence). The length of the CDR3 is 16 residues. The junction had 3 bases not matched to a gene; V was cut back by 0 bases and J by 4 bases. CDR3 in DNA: TGCGCCAGCAGTGAGTCCAGGACTAGCGGTTACAATGAGCAGTTCTTC. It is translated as CASSESRTSGYNEQFF.

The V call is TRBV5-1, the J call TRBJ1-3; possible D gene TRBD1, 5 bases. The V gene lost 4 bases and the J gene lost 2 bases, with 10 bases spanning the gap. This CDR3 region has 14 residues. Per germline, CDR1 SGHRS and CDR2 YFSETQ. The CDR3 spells CASSVDSTGNTIYF. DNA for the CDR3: TGCGCCAGCAGCGTCGACAGTACTGGAAACACCATATATTTT.

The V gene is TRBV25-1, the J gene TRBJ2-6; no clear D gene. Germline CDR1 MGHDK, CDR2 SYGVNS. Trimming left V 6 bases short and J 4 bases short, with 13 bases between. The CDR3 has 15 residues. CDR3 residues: CASSPPPPGANVLTF. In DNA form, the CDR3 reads TGTGCCAGCAGCCCCCCTCCCCCCGGGGCCAACGTCCTGACTTTC.

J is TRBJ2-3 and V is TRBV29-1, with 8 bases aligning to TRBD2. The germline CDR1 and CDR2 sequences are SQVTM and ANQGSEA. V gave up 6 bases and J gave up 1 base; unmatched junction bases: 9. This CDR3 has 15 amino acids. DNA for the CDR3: TGCAGCGTCCTCGGGGGGGCCCTCGGCACAGATACGCAGTATTTT. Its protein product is CSVLGGALGTDTQYF.

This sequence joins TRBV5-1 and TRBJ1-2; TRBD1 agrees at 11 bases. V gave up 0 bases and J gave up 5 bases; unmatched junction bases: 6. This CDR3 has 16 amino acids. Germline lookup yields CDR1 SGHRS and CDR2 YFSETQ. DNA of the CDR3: TGCGCCAGCAGCTTGGATGGACAGGGGGCTTTATATGGCTACACCTTC. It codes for CASSLDGQGALYGYTF.

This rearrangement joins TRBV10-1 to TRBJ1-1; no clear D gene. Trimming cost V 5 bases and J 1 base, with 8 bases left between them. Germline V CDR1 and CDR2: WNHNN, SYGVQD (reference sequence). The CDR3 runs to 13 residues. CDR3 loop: CASSKGANTEAFF. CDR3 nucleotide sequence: TGCGCCAGCAGTAAGGGAGCGAACACTGAAGCTTTCTTT.

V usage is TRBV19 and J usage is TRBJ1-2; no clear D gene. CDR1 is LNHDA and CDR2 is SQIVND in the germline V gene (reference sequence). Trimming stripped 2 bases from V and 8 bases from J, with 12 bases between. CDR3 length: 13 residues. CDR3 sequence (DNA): TGTGCCAGTAGTATACCACGGGCTAGGGGCTACACCTTC. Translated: CASSIPRARGYTF.

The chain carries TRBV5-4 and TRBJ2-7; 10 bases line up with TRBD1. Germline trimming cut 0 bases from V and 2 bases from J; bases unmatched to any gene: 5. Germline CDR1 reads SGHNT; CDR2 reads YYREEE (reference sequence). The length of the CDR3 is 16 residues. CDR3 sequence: CASSLGAGTGAYEQYF. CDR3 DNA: TGTGCCAGCAGCTTGGGGGCCGGGACAGGGGCCTACGAGCAGTACTTC.

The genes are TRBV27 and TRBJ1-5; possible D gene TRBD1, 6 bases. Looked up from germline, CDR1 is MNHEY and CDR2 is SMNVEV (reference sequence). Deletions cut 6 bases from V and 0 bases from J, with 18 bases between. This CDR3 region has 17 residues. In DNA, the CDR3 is TGTGCCAGCAGCAAGTGGGGGGCGGATTATAGCAATCAGCCCCAGCATTTT. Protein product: CASSKWGADYSNQPQHF.